The 23 T cell receptor beta chains below come from one sample, sequenced in a study of shared clonotypes between healthy human individuals. The data were produced by immunoSEQ multiplex PCR, yet TCRdb's version contains in-frame clones alone and is incomplete. The table records hundreds of thousands of clones, around 74% of them present only once. Sequencing used memory CD4+ T cells sorted from blood. Subset meaning: CD45RA-negative fraction. These receptors were taken from a man younger than 45 in good health.

As regards this clone: The junction shows a germline mismatch at one end, possibly a read error. V is TRBV7-7 and J is TRBJ1-5, with D uncertain. Germline V gene data show CDR1 as SSHAT and CDR2 as FNYEAQ (reference sequence). The length of the CDR3 is 13 residues. In nucleotides, the CDR3 is TGTGCTAGCAGCTCCACCTGGGGTCAGCCCCAGCATTTT. Translated: CASSSTWGQPQHF.

This chain links TRBV19 with TRBJ1-1, with TRBD1 as a possible D gene (6 bases). V was trimmed by 5 bases and J by 1 base, leaving 11 bases between them. Germline V gene data show CDR1 as LNHDA and CDR2 as SQIVND (reference sequence). This CDR3 has 14 amino acids. The CDR3 DNA reads TGTGCCAGTAGTCTGAGGACAGAGAACACTGAAGCTTTCTTT. This codes for CASSLRTENTEAFF.

V and J are TRBV6-1 and TRBJ1-2; no clear D. CDR1 and CDR2 from the germline V gene are MNHNS and SASEGT. The V and J ends lost 2 bases and 4 bases respectively, with 14 bases between them. The CDR3 has 15 residues. The CDR3 is CASSEWKESSYGYTF. DNA for the CDR3: TGTGCCAGCAGTGAATGGAAGGAGAGCTCCTATGGCTACACCTTC.

The chain has TRBV5-1 and TRBJ1-4, with D tentatively TRBD1 (5 bases). Germline-derived CDR1 and CDR2 are SGHRS and YFSETQ. The CDR3 totals 15 residues. Trimming removed 0 bases at V and 1 base at J, with 7 bases between. CDR3 residues: CASSLAQGTNEKLFF. CDR3 sequence (DNA): TGCGCCAGCAGCTTGGCCCAGGGAACTAATGAAAAACTGTTTTTT. The variable domain in full, with the rest retrieved from reference TRBV5-1 and TRBJ1-4, is KAGVTQTPRYLIKTRGQQVTLSCSPISGHRSVSWYQQTPGQGLQFLFEYFSETQRNKGNFPGRFSGRQFSNSRSEMNVSTLELGDSALYLCASSLAQGTNEKLFFGSGTQLSVL.

The chain links TRBV2 to TRBJ2-3; possibly TRBD2 for D (5 bases). Looked up from germline, CDR1 is SNHLY and CDR2 is FYNNEI. Trimming stripped 8 bases from V and 0 bases from J, with 15 bases between. The length of the CDR3 is 15 residues. CDR3 sequence (DNA): TGTGCCAGCTCCTACGGCTCTAGCAGCACAGATACGCAGTATTTT. Its protein product is CASSYGSSSTDTQYF. Full variable domain (outside the CDR3, taken from reference TRBV2 and TRBJ2-3): EPEVTQTPSHQVTQMGQEVILRCVPISNHLYFYWYRQILGQKVEFLVSFYNNEISEKSEIFDDQFSVERPDGSNFTLKIRSTKLEDSAMYFCASSYGSSSTDTQYFGPGTRLTVL.

Points on this clone: A junction boundary mismatches the germline segment, possibly from a read error. The chain is built from TRBV7-7 and TRBJ2-1; weak D call: TRBD2 (6 bases). Germline assignment: CDR1 SSHAT and CDR2 FNYEAQ (reference sequence). The CDR3 spans 14 residues. The chain's CDR3 is CASSLAGSENEQFF. CDR3 sequence (DNA): TGTGCTAGCAGCTTAGCCGGGAGTGAAAATGAGCAGTTCTTC.

This clone occurred a few times. This chain connects TRBV28 to TRBJ1-5; D is ambiguous. V was shortened by 5 bases and J by 8 bases, with 13 bases between the two germline ends. The CDR3 has 13 residues. Germline loops: CDR1 MDHEN, CDR2 SYDVKM. The CDR3 coding sequence is TGTGCCAGCAGTCTCCCGGGGTTTAAGCCCCAGCATTTT. Translating it yields CASSLPGFKPQHF.

In DNA form, the CDR3 reads TGCGCCAGCCATCCTACAGGGGGCCTAAGTGAGACCCAGTACTTC. Residues: CASHPTGGLSETQYF. The chain links TRBV5-1 to TRBJ2-5, with TRBD1 matching over 9 bases. The CDR3 contains 15 residues. CDR1 and CDR2 (germline): SGHRS, YFSETQ. V lost 7 bases to trimming and J lost 5 bases; unmatched junction nucleotides: 12.

To note about this clone: A much larger clonotype is one base distant, so this may be a read error. The sample has other DNA sequences that encode this CDR3 too. This chain connects TRBV2 to TRBJ2-6; the D is unclear. Trimming shortened V by 3 bases and J by 2 bases, and 5 bases separated the two germline ends. This CDR3 is 14 amino acids long. Germline loops: CDR1 SNHLY, CDR2 FYNNEI. CDR3 residues: CASSDRAGANVLTF. The CDR3 coding sequence is TGTGCCAGCAGTGACCGGGCTGGGGCCAACGTCCTGACTTTC.

The chain carries TRBV9 and TRBJ2-2, with TRBD2 identical over 9 bases. The CDR3 is 15 residues long. Trimming removed 0 bases from V and 6 bases from J; junction bases left unmatched: 3. CDR1 SGDLS and CDR2 YYNGEE come from the germline V gene. DNA for the CDR3: TGTGCCAGCAGCGTAGTAGCGGGAGTTGCCGGGGAGCTGTTTTTT. Protein: CASSVVAGVAGELFF.

The V gene is TRBV10-3, the J gene TRBJ2-3; D may be TRBD2 (7 bases). Germline CDR1 ENHRY, CDR2 SYGVKD. The CDR3 spans 14 residues. The CDR3 reads CGYWGGARTDTQYF. DNA for the CDR3: TGTGGCTACTGGGGGGGGGCACGCACAGATACGCAGTATTTT.

The genes are TRBV9 and TRBJ2-3; D is unclear. V dropped 4 bases and J dropped 10 bases, with 16 bases sitting between them. The length of the CDR3 is 13 residues. Germline CDR1 is SGDLS and CDR2 is YYNGEE. CDR3 in amino acids: CASSIAPPRAQYF. CDR3 in DNA: TGTGCCAGCAGCATAGCCCCTCCTCGAGCGCAGTATTTT.

The V call is TRBV28, the J call TRBJ1-4, with a weak D call TRBD1 (5 bases). CDR1 is MDHEN and CDR2 is SYDVKM in the germline V gene. The CDR3 consists of 14 residues. Trimming removed 2 bases at V and 6 bases at J, with 10 bases between. The CDR3 spells CASSLGGRYEKLFF. CDR3 nucleotides: TGTGCCAGCAGTTTAGGGGGGAGATATGAAAAACTGTTTTTT.

Comment on this clone: The same CDR3 also results from other DNA sequences found in this sample. The rearrangement joins TRBV27 to TRBJ1-2; weak D call: TRBD1 (5 bases). Germline CDR1 reads MNHEY; CDR2 reads SMNVEV (reference sequence). The CDR3 has 13 residues. The V gene lost 3 bases and the J gene lost 2 bases, with 7 bases spanning the gap. CDR3 sequence: CASSFRGNYGYTF. The CDR3 nucleotides are TGTGCCAGCAGTTTCCGGGGGAACTATGGCTACACCTTC.

The chain uses TRBV6-4 and TRBJ2-2; 8 bases agree with TRBD1. V lost 8 bases, J lost 1 base, and 0 bases stayed unmatched. The CDR3 loop spans 13 amino acids. Germline CDR1 MRHNA, CDR2 SNTAGT. CDR3 sequence (DNA): TGTGCCAGCGGGACAGGGAACACCGGGGAGCTGTTTTTT. It codes for CASGTGNTGELFF.

About this clone itself: The same CDR3 can be traced to other DNA sequences in this sample. V gene TRBV6-1 combines with J gene TRBJ2-2, with D unresolved. V was pared by 4 bases and J by 3 bases, with 3 bases between. This CDR3 has 12 residues. Germline V lookup: CDR1 MNHNS, CDR2 SASEGT. The CDR3 bases are TGTGCCAGCAGTGCCTACACCGGGGAGCTGTTTTTT. Protein sequence: CASSAYTGELFF.

This chain connects TRBV4-3 to TRBJ2-1, with TRBD2 identical over 14 bases. The CDR3 is made up of 21 amino acids. Germline V gene sequence: CDR1 LGHNA, CDR2 YSLEER. The V and J ends lost 2 bases and 3 bases, in that order; junction bases with no gene match: 15. The CDR3 here is CASSQSDPSTSGRGDYNEQFF. CDR3 bases: TGCGCCAGCAGCCAAAGTGACCCGTCGACTAGCGGGAGGGGAGACTACAATGAGCAGTTCTTC.

The rearrangement uses TRBV7-8 and TRBJ2-3, with D perhaps matching TRBD2 (5 bases). Trimming cost V 1 base and J 5 bases, with 16 bases left between them. The germline CDR1 and CDR2 sequences are SGHVS and FQNEAQ. The CDR3 sequence is 16 residues long. The CDR3 sequence is CASSLGPVTSGDTQYF. The CDR3 DNA is TGTGCCAGCAGCTTAGGGCCCGTCACTAGTGGAGATACGCAGTATTTT.

The chain uses TRBV2 and TRBJ2-1, with 10 bases identical to TRBD2. V trimming: 4 bases; J trimming: 1 base; junction bases outside the gene matches: 1. Germline V gene sequence: CDR1 SNHLY, CDR2 FYNNEI. The CDR3 is made up of 15 amino acids. The CDR3 is CASSVTSGSYNEQFF. For the CDR3, the DNA is TGTGCCAGCAGTGTGACTAGCGGGTCCTACAATGAGCAGTTCTTC.

This clone occurred once. The V and J genes are TRBV29-1 and TRBJ2-1; D may be TRBD1 or TRBD2 (6 bases each). CDR1 SQVTM and CDR2 ANQGSEA come from the germline V gene. Trimming left V 5 bases short and J 8 bases short, with 19 bases between. CDR3 length: 14 residues. The CDR3, as DNA: TGCAGCGTTTTGGGGGGCCAGGGAGTCGATGAGCAGTTCTTC. Translation: CSVLGGQGVDEQFF.

The gene calls are TRBV19 and TRBJ2-3; 7 bases are a match to TRBD2. Germline assignment: CDR1 LNHDA and CDR2 SQIVND (reference sequence). V gave up 3 bases and J gave up 4 bases; unmatched junction bases: 7. This CDR3 region has 15 residues. The CDR3 DNA sequence: TGTGCCAGTAGTATCGCGGGAGTGGGCGCAGATACGCAGTATTTT. Translating it yields CASSIAGVGADTQYF. The full variable domain, completed using reference TRBV19 and TRBJ2-3, is DGGITQSPKYLFRKEGQNVTLSCEQNLNHDAMYWYRQDPGQGLRLIYYSQIVNDFQKGDIAEGYSVSREKKESFPLTVTSAQKNPTAFYLCASSIAGVGADTQYFGPGTRLTVL.

This clone has only one observation. J is TRBJ2-2 and V is TRBV7-2; TRBD2 aligns across 7 bases. V was clipped by 1 base and J by 3 bases; unmatched bases: 2. Germline V gene data show CDR1 as SGHTA and CDR2 as FQGNSA. The CDR3 covers 15 residues. The CDR3 region has the DNA TGTGCCAGCAGCTTAGGGGCGGGAGACACCGGGGAGCTGTTTTTT. Translating it yields CASSLGAGDTGELFF.

This clone was recorded at least ten times. The chain employs TRBV28 and TRBJ2-5; tentatively, D is TRBD2 (6 bases). This CDR3 spans 14 amino acids. From germline, CDR1 is MDHEN and CDR2 SYDVKM. Trimming pared 6 bases from V and 0 bases from J, leaving 11 bases between. CDR3 in amino acids: CASSQGGNQETQYF. The CDR3 DNA reads as TGTGCCAGCAGCCAGGGAGGTAACCAAGAGACCCAGTACTTC.